This T cell receptor (beta chain) was sequenced for a study of response to subunit inactivated influenza vaccine. The study, taken as a whole, reports: Only a handful of new T cells, the authors suggested, are recruited with each seasonal influenza vaccination.

Looked up from germline, CDR1 is DFQATT and CDR2 is SNEGSKA (reference sequence). V lost 5 bases, J lost 0 bases, and 10 bases lay in between. The CDR3 has 13 residues. TCRdb re-derived calls from the RT-PCR reads in MiXCR, one entry per CDR3 protein. The table includes about 480,000 distinct CDR3 sequences, approximately 12% detected once. Of note for this clonotype: What it binds is not known.

Sample: PBMCs from blood, taken roughly 6 weeks after vaccination. The TCR sequence derives from a man aged 50-59 years who received an inactivated influenza vaccine. V and J are TRBV20-1 and TRBJ1-1; possible D gene TRBD1, 5 bases. CDR3 sequence: CSACPGVNTEAFF. The DNA for the CDR3 is TGCAGTGCTTGTCCGGGGGTGAACACTGAAGCTTTCTTT.